A selection of T cell receptor beta chains follows, all from one sample in a study of shared clonotypes between healthy human individuals. The method was immunoSEQ multiplex PCR; TCRdb's version includes in-frame clones alone and lacks a portion of them. The table has about 2,200,000 clones, approximately 94% seen once. The sequenced material came from naive CD8+ T cells from PBMCs. The source is a man younger than 30 in good health. Some clones in this sample may be carry-over from other donors' samples. The CDR3 runs from the conserved cysteine through the conserved F or W. Fields, in order: CDR3 length, V gene, D gene, clone size, J gene, CDR3 protein, CDR3 DNA. D genes are given only for firm matches. Not every row has a clone size; where given, it reads once, few, many or a size class.

>16|TRBV29-1|TRBD2|.|TRBJ2-1
CSVDHLAGGPLNEQFF
TGCAGCGTTGATCACCTAGCGGGAGGCCCCCTCAATGAGCAGTTCTTC
>16|TRBV6-1|.|.|TRBJ1-3
CASSEWGASSGNTIYF
TGTGCCAGCAGTGAATGGGGAGCCAGCTCTGGAAACACCATATATTTT
>14|TRBV27|.|.|TRBJ1-1
CASSFGAGTTEAFF
TGTGCCAGCAGTTTTGGGGCAGGGACGACTGAAGCTTTCTTT
>14|TRBV27|.|.|TRBJ2-1
CASREQGLENEQFF
TGTGCCAGCAGGGAGCAGGGACTGGAGAATGAGCAGTTCTTC
>18|TRBV19|TRBD2|.|TRBJ2-7
CASSIGLAGGIKAYEQYF
TGTGCCAGTAGTATAGGACTAGCGGGAGGAATCAAGGCCTACGAGCAGTACTTC
>13|TRBV5-1|.|.|TRBJ2-1
CASSLALYNEQFF
TGCGCCAGCAGCTTGGCTCTATACAATGAGCAGTTCTTC
>16|TRBV4-1|.|.|TRBJ2-3
CASSQGVRASTDTQYF
TGCGCCAGCAGCCAAGGGGTGAGGGCCAGCACAGATACGCAGTATTTT
>15|TRBV4-2|.|.|TRBJ1-2
CASSQAIGGRHGYTF
TGTGCCAGCAGCCAAGCAATCGGGGGCCGGCATGGCTACACCTTC
>16|TRBV29-1|TRBD2|.|TRBJ2-1
CSTGGAGFRAYNEQFF
TGCAGCACCGGGGGGGCGGGGTTCCGCGCCTACAATGAGCAGTTCTTC
>14|TRBV6-5|.|.|TRBJ1-2
CASSPRTGHYGYTF
TGTGCCAGCAGCCCCCGAACAGGGCACTATGGCTACACCTTC
>13|TRBV19|.|.|TRBJ2-7
CASSIGEAYEQYF
TGTGCCAGTAGTATAGGGGAAGCCTACGAGCAGTACTTC
>15|TRBV19|.|.|TRBJ1-1
CASSIDRGHYTEAFF
TGTGCCAGTAGTATAGATCGGGGGCACTACACTGAAGCTTTCTTT
>14|TRBV6-5|TRBD1|.|TRBJ2-7
CASSYSRTGGEQYF
TGTGCCAGCAGTTACTCACGGACAGGGGGCGAGCAGTACTTC
>16|TRBV27|TRBD1|.|TRBJ2-5
CASSPLGTGGVETQYF
TGTGCCAGCAGTCCCTTAGGGACAGGGGGTGTAGAGACCCAGTACTTC
>17|TRBV10-3|.|.|TRBJ1-2
CAISETLDTFNNYGYTF
TGTGCCATCAGTGAGACCCTGGACACCTTTAATAACTATGGCTACACCTTC
>15|TRBV1|.|.|TRBJ2-7
CTSNPRGLASYEQYF
TGCACCAGCAATCCCAGGGGTTTAGCATCCTACGAGCAGTACTTC
>14|TRBV9|.|.|TRBJ2-1
CASNRQDDYNEQFF
TGTGCCAGCAACCGACAGGATGACTACAATGAGCAGTTCTTC
>18|TRBV14|.|.|TRBJ1-5
CASSYLQNRDDSNQPQHF
TGTGCCAGCAGCTACCTACAAAACAGGGATGATAGCAATCAGCCCCAGCATTTT
>14|TRBV27|TRBD1|.|TRBJ2-7
CASSSGQGVNEQYF
TGTGCCAGCAGTTCGGGACAGGGGGTCAACGAGCAGTACTTC
>15|TRBV4-1|TRBD2|.|TRBJ2-1
CASSQSGLAGEFAFF
TGCGCCAGCAGCCAATCCGGACTAGCGGGAGAGTTTGCGTTCTTC
>14|TRBV11-2|.|.|TRBJ1-6
CASSFTGRDSPLHF
TGTGCCAGCAGCTTTACAGGGAGGGATTCACCCCTCCACTTT
>13|TRBV19|.|.|TRBJ1-5
CASSIVFNQPQHF
TGTGCCAGTAGTATAGTTTTCAATCAGCCCCAGCATTTT
>17|TRBV7-9|.|.|TRBJ1-4
CASSLKDMTSTNEKLFF
TGTGCCAGCAGCTTGAAGGATATGACCTCAACTAATGAAAAACTGTTTTTT
>16|TRBV5-1|.|.|TRBJ2-3
CASSLVGGTSTDTQYF
TGCGCCAGCAGCTTGGTAGGGGGTACTAGCACAGATACGCAGTATTTT
>16|TRBV7-9|TRBD2|.|TRBJ2-7
CASSSRTSGPSYEQYF
TGTGCCAGCAGCTCCCGGACTAGCGGGCCATCCTACGAGCAGTACTTC
>16|TRBV19|TRBD1|.|TRBJ2-2
CASSHRQGAWTGELFF
TGTGCCAGTAGTCACCGACAGGGGGCTTGGACCGGGGAGCTGTTTTTT
>15|TRBV4-1|TRBD2|.|TRBJ2-7
CASRRTVAGSYEQYF
TGCGCCAGCAGGCGAACTGTAGCGGGGTCCTACGAGCAGTACTTC
>14|TRBV4-1|TRBD1|once|TRBJ2-2
CASSRDRAGGELFF
TGCGCCAGCAGCCGAGACAGGGCTGGCGGGGAGCTGTTTTTT
>16|TRBV7-9|TRBD2|.|TRBJ2-3
CASRAPRREETDTQYF
TGTGCCAGCAGAGCTCCCCGGCGGGAGGAGACAGATACGCAGTATTTT
>15|TRBV11-3|TRBD2|once|TRBJ2-5
CASSHPDAGEETQYF
TGTGCCAGCAGCCACCCTGATGCGGGGGAAGAGACCCAGTACTTC
>14|TRBV6-5|.|.|TRBJ2-2
CASSYQRNTGELFF
TGTGCCAGCAGTTACCAGAGGAACACCGGGGAGCTGTTTTTT
>14|TRBV5-6|.|.|TRBJ2-2
CASSAGLDGGELFF
TGTGCCAGCAGCGCAGGTCTAGATGGCGGGGAGCTGTTTTTT
>13|TRBV9|.|.|TRBJ1-3
CASSQGSKPIPYF
TGTGCCAGCAGCCAGGGAAGTAAACCAATCCCATATTTT
>13|TRBV6-6|.|.|TRBJ2-7
CASSYLSGYEQYF
TGTGCCAGCAGTTACCTGAGCGGCTACGAGCAGTACTTC
>14|TRBV27|.|once|TRBJ1-4
CASSSGRTLEKLFF
TGTGCCAGCAGTTCGGGACGGACGTTAGAAAAACTGTTTTTT
>14|TRBV19|.|.|TRBJ2-2
CASSPTLNTGELFF
TGTGCCAGTAGTCCAACATTGAACACCGGGGAGCTGTTTTTT
>13|TRBV15|.|.|TRBJ2-7
CATSRPRSYEQYF
TGTGCCACCAGCAGACCCCGGTCCTACGAGCAGTACTTC
>18|TRBV9|.|once|TRBJ2-6
CASSGTGTADSGANVLTF
TGTGCCAGCAGCGGAACCGGGACCGCTGACTCTGGGGCCAACGTCCTGACTTTC
>14|TRBV5-5|TRBD2|few|TRBJ2-1
CASSVSGLVLEQFF
TGTGCCAGCAGCGTATCGGGACTAGTCCTCGAGCAGTTCTTC
>15|TRBV7-2|TRBD2|.|TRBJ2-1
CASSWGLAGAREQFF
TGTGCCAGCAGCTGGGGACTAGCGGGAGCGAGAGAGCAGTTCTTC
>15|TRBV7-2|.|once|TRBJ2-5
CASSLVTTSQETQYF
TGTGCCAGCAGCTTAGTAACGACCTCCCAAGAGACCCAGTACTTC